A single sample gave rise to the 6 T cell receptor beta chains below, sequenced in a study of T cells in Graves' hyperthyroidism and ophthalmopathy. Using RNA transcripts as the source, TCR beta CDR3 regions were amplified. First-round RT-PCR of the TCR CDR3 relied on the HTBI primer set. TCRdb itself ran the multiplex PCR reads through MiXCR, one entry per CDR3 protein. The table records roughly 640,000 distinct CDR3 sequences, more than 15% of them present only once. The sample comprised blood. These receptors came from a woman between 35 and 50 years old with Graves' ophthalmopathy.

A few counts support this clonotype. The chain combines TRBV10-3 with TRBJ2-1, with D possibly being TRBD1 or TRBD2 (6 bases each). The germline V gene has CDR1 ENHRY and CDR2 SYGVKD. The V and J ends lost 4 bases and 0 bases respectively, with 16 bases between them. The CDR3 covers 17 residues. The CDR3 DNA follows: TGTGCCATCAGTGGTCAGGGAAAGGGGGGCTCCTACAATGAGCAGTTCTTC. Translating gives CAISGQGKGGSYNEQFF.

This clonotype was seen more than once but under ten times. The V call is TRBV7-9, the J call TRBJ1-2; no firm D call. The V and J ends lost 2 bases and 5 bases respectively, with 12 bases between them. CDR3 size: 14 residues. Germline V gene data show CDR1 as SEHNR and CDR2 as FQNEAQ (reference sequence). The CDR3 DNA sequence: TGTGCCAGCAGCTTACTACAGCCTAGTTATGGCTACACCTTC. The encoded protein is CASSLLQPSYGYTF.

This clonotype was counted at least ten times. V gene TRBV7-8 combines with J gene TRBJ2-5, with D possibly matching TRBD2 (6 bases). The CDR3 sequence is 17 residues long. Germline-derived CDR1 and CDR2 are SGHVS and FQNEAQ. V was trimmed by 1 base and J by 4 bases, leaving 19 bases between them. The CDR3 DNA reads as TGTGCCAGCAGCTTAGGAAGGATGGTCGGGGACTCAGAGACCCAGTACTTC. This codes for CASSLGRMVGDSETQYF.

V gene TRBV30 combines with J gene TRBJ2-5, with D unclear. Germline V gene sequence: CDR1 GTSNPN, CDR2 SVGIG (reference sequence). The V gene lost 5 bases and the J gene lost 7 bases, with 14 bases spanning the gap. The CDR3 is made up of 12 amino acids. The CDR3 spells CAWGETTWTQYF. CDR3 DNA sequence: TGTGCCTGGGGTGAGACGACATGGACCCAGTACTTC.

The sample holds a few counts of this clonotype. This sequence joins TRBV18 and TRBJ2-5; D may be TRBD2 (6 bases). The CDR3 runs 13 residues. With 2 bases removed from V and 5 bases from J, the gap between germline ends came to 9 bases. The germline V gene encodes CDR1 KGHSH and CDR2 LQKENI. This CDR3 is CASSPSRGETQYF. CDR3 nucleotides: TGTGCCAGCTCACCATCCCGGGGGGAGACCCAGTACTTC.

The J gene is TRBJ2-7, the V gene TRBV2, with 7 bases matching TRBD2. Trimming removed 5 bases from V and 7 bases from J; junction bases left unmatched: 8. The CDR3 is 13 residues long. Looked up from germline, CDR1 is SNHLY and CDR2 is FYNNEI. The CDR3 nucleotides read TGTGCCAGCAGTCCAATACTAGCGACGGAGCAGTACTTC. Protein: CASSPILATEQYF.